This TCR beta chain was observed in a study of control samples from healthy donors and cancer patients. The germline V gene encodes CDR1 KGHSH and CDR2 LQKENI. V lost 6 bases and J lost 6; bases outside the gene matches: 9. The CDR3 is made up of 15 amino acids. The data were produced by immunoSEQ multiplex PCR, yet TCRdb's version contains in-frame clones alone and is incomplete. The sample shows about 86,000 clones, about 89% of them seen only once. The source material was PBMCs. V and J are TRBV18 and TRBJ2-3; 10 bases line up with TRBD1. This sequence was found in a woman in her 50s with colorectal cancer. For the CDR3, the DNA is TGTGCCAGCTCTCCGCGACAGGGGGCATCCGATACGCAGTATTTT. Encoded protein: CASSPRQGASDTQYF.